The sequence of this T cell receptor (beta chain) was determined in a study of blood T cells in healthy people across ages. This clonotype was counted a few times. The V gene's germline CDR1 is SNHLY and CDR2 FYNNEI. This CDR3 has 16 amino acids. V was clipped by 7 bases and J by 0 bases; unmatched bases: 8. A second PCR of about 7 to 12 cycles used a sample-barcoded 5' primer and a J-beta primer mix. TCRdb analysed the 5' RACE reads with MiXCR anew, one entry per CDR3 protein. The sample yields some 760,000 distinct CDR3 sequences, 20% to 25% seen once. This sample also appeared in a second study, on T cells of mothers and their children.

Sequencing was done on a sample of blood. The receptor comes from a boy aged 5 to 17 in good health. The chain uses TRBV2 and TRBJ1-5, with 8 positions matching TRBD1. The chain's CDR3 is CASNLDRGRSNQPQHF. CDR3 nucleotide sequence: TGTGCCAGCAACTTAGACAGGGGCCGTAGCAATCAGCCCCAGCATTTT.